Listed here are 24 T cell receptor beta chains from one sample, sequenced in a study of blood T cell repertoires in COVID-19. Sequencing used immunoSEQ multiplex PCR; TCRdb keeps in-frame clones, though not all of them. Of under 200,000 clones in the sample, about 85% were seen once. The sequenced sample consisted of peripheral blood. Every receptor here comes from a man in his fifties or sixties who had recovered from COVID-19.

Only one count was recorded for this clone. The chain recombines TRBV6-5 with TRBJ2-7; possible D gene TRBD2, 6 bases. CDR1 MNHEY and CDR2 SVGAGI come from the germline V gene. The CDR3 spans 14 residues. Trimming took 0 bases from V and 5 from J, leaving 11 bases between them. This CDR3 is CASSYSSWEDEQYF. DNA for the CDR3: TGTGCCAGCAGTTACTCGTCTTGGGAGGACGAGCAGTACTTC.

The chain couples TRBV7-8 to TRBJ2-2; D possibly corresponds to TRBD2 (6 bases). In germline, CDR1 is SGHVS, CDR2 FQNEAQ. The CDR3 has 14 amino acids. Between the trimmed V and J ends, which lost 3 bases and 6 bases, there was a span of 11 bases. The CDR3 sequence: CASSFGGGSGELFF. The CDR3 region has the DNA TGTGCCAGCAGCTTTGGTGGAGGGTCCGGGGAGCTGTTTTTT. Supplemented by reference TRBV7-8 and TRBJ2-2, the full variable domain reads GAGVSQSPRYKVAKRGQDVALRCDPISGHVSLFWYQQALGQGPEFLTYFQNEAQLDKSGLPSDRFFAERPEGSVSTLKIQRTQQEDSAVYLCASSFGGGSGELFFGEGSRLTVL.

This clone occurred once. This chain uses TRBV5-4 with TRBJ2-2, with D perhaps TRBD2 (7 bases). The CDR3 length is 15 residues. V was cut by 2 bases and J by 4 bases, with 12 bases left in between. Germline V gene sequence: CDR1 SGHNT, CDR2 YYREEE (reference sequence). The CDR3 DNA reads TGTGCCAGCAGCTTCGCGGGGGCAGGCACCGGGGAGCTGTTTTTT. Translated, it gives CASSFAGAGTGELFF.

This rearrangement joins TRBV4-3 to TRBJ2-7, with 11 bases aligning to TRBD2. Germline V gives CDR1 LGHNA, CDR2 YSLEER. The CDR3 consists of 15 residues. With 4 bases clipped from V and 2 bases from J, the junction kept 4 bases outside the gene matches. The CDR3 DNA sequence: TGCGCCAGCAGCCTCGGGACTAGCGGCACCTACGAGCAGTACTTC. Its protein is CASSLGTSGTYEQYF.

This rearrangement joins TRBV20-1 to TRBJ1-1; a possible D gene is TRBD1 (5 bases). The germline V gene has CDR1 DFQATT and CDR2 SNEGSKA (reference sequence). CDR3 length equals 11 residues. In DNA form, the CDR3 reads TGCAGCGCCGACAGATACACTGAAGCTTTCTTT. Translating it yields CSADRYTEAFF.

The chain links TRBV19 to TRBJ1-1; TRBD1 matches 9 bases. V lost 1 base, J lost 0 bases, and 6 bases stayed unmatched. This CDR3 is built from 17 residues. CDR1 is LNHDA and CDR2 is SQIVND in the germline V gene (reference sequence). Here the CDR3 reads CASSIGIGTGMNTEAFF. DNA for the CDR3: TGTGCCAGTAGTATAGGAATCGGGACAGGGATGAACACTGAAGCTTTCTTT.

This clone was recorded a few times. J is TRBJ2-7 and V is TRBV6-5; 7 nucleotides line up with TRBD2. The germline V gene has CDR1 MNHEY and CDR2 SVGAGI. Germline trimming cut 6 bases from V and 0 bases from J; bases unmatched to any gene: 5. The length of the CDR3 is 14 residues. CDR3 amino acids: CASRKGGNSYEQYF. DNA for the CDR3: TGTGCCAGCAGGAAGGGAGGGAACTCCTACGAGCAGTACTTC.

The chain uses TRBV11-1 and TRBJ2-2; a possible D gene is TRBD1 (5 bases). V was pared by 5 bases and J by 6 bases, with 13 bases between. Germline V lookup: CDR1 SGHAT, CDR2 FQDESV (reference sequence). The CDR3 sequence is 14 residues long. The CDR3 loop is CASSRRQSSGELFF. CDR3 bases: TGTGCCAGCAGCCGTAGACAGAGTTCCGGGGAGCTGTTTTTT.

This chain joins TRBV7-2 and TRBJ2-4; D is perhaps TRBD2 (6 bases). The CDR3 sequence is 16 residues long. Trimming shortened V by 0 bases and J by 0 bases, and 9 bases separated the two germline ends. CDR1 SGHTA and CDR2 FQGNSA come from the germline V gene. The CDR3 DNA reads TGTGCCAGCAGCTTAGCGGGGGGAGGAGCCAAAAACATTCAGTACTTC. Encoded protein: CASSLAGGGAKNIQYF.

The V gene is TRBV5-1, the J gene TRBJ2-4; weak D call: TRBD1 (5 bases). V lost 6 bases to trimming and J lost 8 bases, with 18 bases between them. The CDR3 consists of 14 residues. Germline values: CDR1 SGHRS, CDR2 YFSETQ. The CDR3 DNA reads TGCGCCAGCAACAGTAGAGACTTCAGGGACATTCAGTACTTC. Protein product: CASNSRDFRDIQYF.

This sequence joins TRBV4-1 and TRBJ2-3; perhaps TRBD2 as D (5 bases). Between the trimmed V and J ends, which lost 0 bases and 3 bases, there was a span of 10 bases. CDR1 and CDR2 from the germline V gene are MGHRA and YSYEKL. The CDR3 runs to 15 residues. In DNA form, the CDR3 reads TGCGCCAGCAGCCAAGATGCTAGCAGGACAGATACGCAGTATTTT. Amino acids: CASSQDASRTDTQYF.

The V gene is TRBV5-1, the J gene TRBJ1-1; D uncertain. V was pared by 0 bases and J by 5 bases, with 14 bases between. Germline V gene sequence: CDR1 SGHRS, CDR2 YFSETQ. This CDR3 comprises 15 residues. CDR3 sequence reads: CASSLEWARGTEAFF. In nucleotides, the CDR3 is TGCGCCAGCAGCTTGGAATGGGCCCGTGGGACTGAAGCTTTCTTT.

The chain carries TRBV10-3 and TRBJ2-3; TRBD2 matches at 8 bases. Germline-derived CDR1 and CDR2 are ENHRY and SYGVKD. Trimming at V came to 8 bases and at J to 5 bases, leaving 12 bases not matched to a gene. CDR3 size: 15 residues. CDR3 amino acids: CAIGEGAGVIDTQYF. The CDR3 nucleotides are TGTGCCATCGGAGAAGGAGCGGGGGTTATAGATACGCAGTATTTT.

This chain connects TRBV3-1 (or the pseudogene TRBV3-2) to TRBJ2-5; TRBD1 might be the D (6 bases). This CDR3 region has 17 residues. Germline lookup yields CDR1 LGHDT and CDR2 YNNKEL (reference sequence). V was cut by 0 bases and J by 2 bases, with 16 bases left in between. The CDR3 bases are TGTGCCAGCAGCCAAGACAGGGGCAGGGGATGGCAAGAGACCCAGTACTTC. As protein: CASSQDRGRGWQETQYF.

The chain is built from TRBV29-1 and TRBJ2-2; 10 bases align to TRBD1. Germline V gene lookup returns CDR1 SQVTM and CDR2 ANQGSEA. CDR3 length: 13 residues. Trimming cost V 6 bases and J 7 bases; bases outside gene matches: 5. For the CDR3, the DNA is TGCAGCGTCGAGGGACAGGGGAACGGGGAGCTGTTTTTT. As protein: CSVEGQGNGELFF.

CDR3 coding DNA: TGTGCCAGCAGTGACCATCCTACAGGGCTCGATGAGCAGTTCTTC. This codes for CASSDHPTGLDEQFF. This chain uses TRBV6-4 with TRBJ2-1; tentatively, D is TRBD1 (6 bases). The germline V gene encodes CDR1 MRHNA and CDR2 SNTAGT. V was pared by 2 bases and J by 8 bases, with 16 bases between. This CDR3 spans 15 amino acids.

Only a few counts were recorded for this clone. The chain couples TRBV7-9 to TRBJ1-6; D gene ambiguous. CDR1 is SEHNR, CDR2 FQNEAQ, per germline (reference sequence). Trimming left V 0 bases short and J 9 bases short, with 9 bases between. CDR3 length: 14 amino acids. The DNA of the CDR3 is TGTGCCAGCAGCTTAGCGCGCGACTTTTCACCCCTCCACTTT. Translation gives CASSLARDFSPLHF.

The rearrangement uses TRBV5-1 and TRBJ2-2; the D gene is possibly TRBD1 (6 bases). From germline, CDR1 is SGHRS and CDR2 YFSETQ. The CDR3 runs to 15 residues. The germline V and J ends were trimmed by 4 bases and 4 bases, with 14 bases remaining between them. The CDR3 DNA reads as TGCGCCAGCAGCGAACTAACAGGGTCCACCGGGGAGCTGTTTTTT. It codes for CASSELTGSTGELFF.

The chain uses TRBV30 and TRBJ1-4, with a tentative D call TRBD1 (5 bases). This CDR3 is 15 amino acids long. V was cut by 4 bases and J by 3 bases, with 15 bases left in between. CDR1 and CDR2 (germline): GTSNPN, SVGIG (reference sequence). The CDR3 nucleotides read TGTGCCTGGACCCCGGCTGGGGGGGCTAATGAAAAACTGTTTTTT. This translates into CAWTPAGGANEKLFF.

The chain has TRBV19 and TRBJ1-4, with 8 bases fitting TRBD1. V lost 3 bases, J lost 3 bases, and 0 bases stayed unmatched. The CDR3 sequence is 14 residues long. Germline V gives CDR1 LNHDA, CDR2 SQIVND (reference sequence). CDR3 sequence: CASSMDRANEKLFF. The CDR3 DNA reads as TGTGCCAGTAGTATGGACAGGGCTAATGAAAAACTGTTTTTT.

This clone was recorded once. The chain joins TRBV14 to TRBJ2-3; 10 bases match TRBD1. The CDR3 is 15 amino acids. Trimming took 3 bases from V and 3 from J; bases not matched to a gene: 3. CDR1 is SGHDN and CDR2 is FVKESK in the germline V gene. The CDR3 DNA is TGTGCCAGCAGCCATAGGACAGGGGGGACAGATACGCAGTATTTT. Residues: CASSHRTGGTDTQYF.

The chain employs TRBV5-1 and TRBJ2-7; weak D call: TRBD1 (5 bases). Trimming pared 0 bases from V and 6 bases from J, leaving 13 bases between. The CDR3 runs to 14 residues. Germline V gene data show CDR1 as SGHRS and CDR2 as YFSETQ. CDR3: CASSLEGVGSEQYF. The CDR3 DNA reads TGCGCCAGCAGCTTGGAAGGGGTCGGCAGCGAGCAGTACTTC.

This rearrangement joins TRBV3-1 (or the pseudogene TRBV3-2) to TRBJ2-5; 8 nucleotides match TRBD2. Germline V lookup: CDR1 LGHDT, CDR2 YNNKEL (reference sequence). V shed 6 bases and J 4 bases; nucleotides not matched to a gene: 7. The CDR3 is 14 residues long. CDR3 coding DNA: TGTGCCAGCAGGGCCCGGGGGGGCGTAGAGACCCAGTACTTC. Its protein product is CASRARGGVETQYF.

V gene TRBV6-2 or TRBV6-3 combines with J gene TRBJ1-5; D may be TRBD1 (5 bases). Per the germline V gene, CDR1 is MNHEY and CDR2 is SVGEGT. The CDR3 runs to 13 residues. Trimming pared 5 bases from V and 4 bases from J, leaving 9 bases between. This chain's CDR3 is CASSDNRNQPQHF. The CDR3, as DNA: TGTGCCAGCAGTGACAACAGGAATCAGCCCCAGCATTTT.